The 21 T cell receptor beta chains given below trace back to one sample, sequenced in a study of blood T cells in healthy people across ages. Combining a sample-barcoded 5' primer with a J-beta primer mix, a second PCR ran for roughly 7 to 11 cycles. TCRdb analysed the 5' RACE reads with MiXCR anew, one entry per CDR3 protein. The sample includes 700,000 to 950,000 distinct CDR3 sequences, 43% of them seen just once. Specimen: blood. The receptors stem from an older woman in good health.

V gene TRBV29-1 combines with J gene TRBJ2-7; 8 positions match TRBD2. This CDR3 is built from 12 residues. V shed 3 bases, J shed 9 bases, and the junction held 7 bases outside the gene matches. Germline lookup yields CDR1 SQVTM and CDR2 ANQGSEA. CDR3: CSVDERSGGQYF. The CDR3, as DNA: TGCAGCGTTGACGAACGCAGCGGGGGGCAGTACTTC.

The gene calls are TRBV5-1 and TRBJ2-4; possible D gene TRBD1, 5 bases. V gave up 2 bases and J gave up 0 bases, with 12 bases separating them. Germline V gene sequence: CDR1 SGHRS, CDR2 YFSETQ. The CDR3 totals 16 residues. This CDR3 reads CASSLSDSIAKNIQYF. The CDR3 DNA reads as TGCGCCAGCAGCTTAAGCGACAGTATAGCCAAAAACATTCAGTACTTC.

This clonotype has more than one count but fewer than ten. The J gene is TRBJ2-4, the V gene TRBV20-1, with 9 positions matching TRBD2. The end of the DNA is better explained by TRBJ2-7, so the J call may be wrong. The CDR3 consists of 14 residues. Germline values: CDR1 DFQATT, CDR2 SNEGSKA (reference sequence). The CDR3 loop reads CSARDFSGSYEQYF. DNA for the CDR3: TGCAGTGCTAGAGATTTTAGCGGGAGTTACGAGCAGTACTTC.

The rearrangement links TRBV5-1 to TRBJ2-1; 11 bases align to TRBD2. The J call may be incorrect, as the DNA end agrees better with TRBJ2-7. CDR1 is SGHRS and CDR2 is YFSETQ in the germline V gene. This CDR3 comprises 14 residues. CDR3 loop: CASSWGLAANEQYF. The CDR3, as DNA: TGCGCCAGCAGCTGGGGACTAGCGGCCAATGAGCAGTACTTC.

This chain connects TRBV15 to TRBJ2-7, with 8 bases identical to TRBD1. Germline lookup yields CDR1 LNHNV and CDR2 YYDKDF (reference sequence). This CDR3 is 14 amino acids long. V shed 0 bases and J 2 bases; nucleotides not matched to a gene: 0. The CDR3 protein is CATSREQGAYEQYF. The CDR3 bases are TGTGCCACCAGCAGAGAACAGGGGGCCTACGAGCAGTACTTC.

This clonotype showed up just a few times. The rearrangement joins TRBV7-2 to TRBJ2-4, with 8 bases matching TRBD1. This CDR3 comprises 15 residues. Trimming took 1 base from V and 13 from J; bases not matched to a gene: 12. Germline V CDR1 and CDR2: SGHTA, FQGNSA. CDR3 region: CASSLDWQGAREQYF. CDR3 DNA sequence: TGTGCCAGCAGCTTAGATTGGCAGGGGGCGCGTGAGCAGTACTTC.

This clonotype was found once. The chain combines TRBV27 with TRBJ2-7; no clear D. CDR1 and CDR2 from the germline V gene are MNHEY and SMNVEV (reference sequence). The CDR3 has 17 amino acids. V was pared by 4 bases and J by 4 bases, with 23 bases between. CDR3 bases: TGTGCCAGCAGTTCCCCAGTCAGGATGGGGATCGGATACGAGCAGTACTTC. This codes for CASSSPVRMGIGYEQYF.

This clonotype was found once. The chain carries TRBV10-3 and TRBJ2-7; D may be TRBD2 (6 bases). The CDR3 has 13 residues. Germline V gives CDR1 ENHRY, CDR2 SYGVKD. V lost 0 bases and J lost 11, with 14 bases in between. The CDR3 sequence: CAISESFSREEYF. The CDR3 DNA is TGTGCCATCAGTGAGTCGTTTAGCAGGGAGGAGTACTTC.

V gene TRBV29-1 combines with J gene TRBJ2-7; the match to TRBD2 covers 13 bases. V was clipped by 1 base and J by 1 base; unmatched bases: 7. The germline gives CDR1 SQVTM, CDR2 ANQGSEA. The CDR3 extends over 17 amino acids. The CDR3 bases are TGCAGCGTTGAAGTTACGGGACTAGCGGGGCCGTCCTACGAGCAGTACTTC. It encodes CSVEVTGLAGPSYEQYF.

This clonotype came up a few times. The chain has TRBV3-1 and TRBJ2-3; D is uncertain. This CDR3 region has 15 residues. The V end lost 1 base, the J end lost 6 bases, and 14 bases lay between the germline ends. Germline assignment: CDR1 LGHDT and CDR2 YNNKEL (reference sequence). In DNA, the CDR3 is TGTGCCAGCAGCCAAGCAGCAGGCGTAACCGATACGCAGTATTTT. Its protein is CASSQAAGVTDTQYF.

The chain has TRBV9 and TRBJ2-3; the match to TRBD2 covers 7 bases. V shed 4 bases, J shed 8 bases, and the junction held 13 bases outside the gene matches. The CDR3 runs 15 residues. Germline CDR1 reads SGDLS; CDR2 reads YYNGEE. The CDR3 protein is CASSPRTPPGGTQYF. The CDR3 DNA reads as TGTGCCAGCAGCCCTCGGACACCACCGGGGGGTACGCAGTATTTT.

This clonotype was seen a handful of times. CDR3 nucleotides: TGTGCCATCAGTGAGGAGGGTAAGGCCAATCAGCCCCAGCATTTT. Translating gives CAISEEGKANQPQHF. V and J are TRBV10-3 and TRBJ1-5; D unclear. CDR3 length: 15 residues. The V gene lost 2 bases and the J gene lost 3 bases, with 11 bases spanning the gap. Germline lookup yields CDR1 ENHRY and CDR2 SYGVKD.

The V call is TRBV7-3, the J call TRBJ2-1; TRBD2 aligns across 14 bases. V lost 3 bases to trimming and J lost 8 bases; unmatched junction nucleotides: 9. The CDR3 is 17 amino acids. Germline lookup yields CDR1 SGHTA and CDR2 FQGTGA. Here the CDR3 DNA reads TGTGCCAGCAGCTTGCGGGGGGGACTAGCGGGAGCGGATGAGCAGTTCTTC. Translation gives CASSLRGGLAGADEQFF.

In this sample, this clonotype turned up many times. The rearrangement uses TRBV6-2 or TRBV6-3 and TRBJ2-1, with a tentative D call TRBD2 (5 bases). CDR1 is MNHEY and CDR2 is SVGEGT in the germline V gene. Trimming pared 3 bases from V and 9 bases from J, leaving 15 bases between. The CDR3 runs 14 residues. CDR3 coding DNA: TGTGCCAGCAGTTATGGAGGCAGGTTTCCTGAGCAGTTCTTC. Translated, it gives CASSYGGRFPEQFF.

CDR3 DNA: TGTGCCAGCACCGTCCGCAGGGGAAGTTGGCAGGGGTCCACAGATACGCAGTATTTT. Residues: CASTVRRGSWQGSTDTQYF. The chain couples TRBV6-1 to TRBJ2-3; a weak D match, TRBD1 (6 bases). The germline CDR1 and CDR2 sequences are MNHNS and SASEGT. The V end lost 7 bases, the J end lost 2 bases, and 28 bases lay between the germline ends. The CDR3 runs 19 residues.

The chain combines TRBV6-1 with TRBJ1-1; unclear D gene. The germline V gene encodes CDR1 MNHNS and CDR2 SASEGT. The V gene lost 4 bases and the J gene lost 3 bases, with 9 bases spanning the gap. The CDR3 is made up of 13 amino acids. This chain's CDR3 is CASSGQLDTEAFF. The CDR3 coding sequence is TGTGCCAGCAGTGGTCAGCTCGACACTGAAGCTTTCTTT.

This clonotype has just one count. CDR3 in amino acids: CASSQGTQGAGYGYTF. CDR3 bases: TGTGCCAGCAGCCAGGGCACACAGGGGGCAGGTTATGGCTACACCTTC. This rearrangement joins TRBV3-1 to TRBJ1-2; 9 bases are a match to TRBD1. The CDR3 is made up of 16 amino acids. Germline V lookup: CDR1 LGHDT, CDR2 YNNKEL (reference sequence). The J segment lost 5 bases and the V segment lost 3 bases, leaving 10 bases of the junction unmatched.

This clonotype appeared a few times. This chain links TRBV5-1 with TRBJ2-5; TRBD1 is a possible D gene (5 bases). The V and J ends lost 0 bases and 6 bases respectively, with 9 bases between them. This CDR3 has 13 amino acids. Germline V gene sequence: CDR1 SGHRS, CDR2 YFSETQ. The CDR3 sequence is CASSLEGPKTQYF. DNA for the CDR3: TGCGCCAGCAGCTTGGAGGGGCCGAAGACCCAGTACTTC.

As for this clonotype: A junction end diverges from the germline sequence, so it may reflect a read error. The genes are TRBV13 and TRBJ2-1, with 8 nucleotides matching TRBD2. The J call may be faulty, since TRBJ2-7 better matches the DNA end. The CDR3 totals 17 residues. CDR1 PRHDT and CDR2 FYEKMQ come from the germline V gene (reference sequence). In DNA, the CDR3 is TGTGCCGGCAGCTTAGATATTGGAGCGGGAGTGAACAATGAGCAGTACTTC. It translates to CAGSLDIGAGVNNEQYF.

The sample holds a few counts of this clonotype. The chain combines TRBV9 with TRBJ1-1; 7 bases fit TRBD1. CDR3 size: 12 residues. Germline loops: CDR1 SGDLS, CDR2 YYNGEE. Germline trimming cut 5 bases from V and 5 bases from J; bases unmatched to any gene: 3. CDR3 DNA: TGTGCCAGCAGTGGGGGACAGACTGAAGCTTTCTTT. It encodes CASSGGQTEAFF.

With regard to this clonotype: At one of its ends the junction is not consistent with the germline gene, which may arise from a read error. The V gene is TRBV7-7, the J gene TRBJ2-3; D is perhaps TRBD1 or TRBD2 (5 bases each). CDR1 is SSHAT and CDR2 is FNYEAQ in the germline V gene (reference sequence). There are 16 residues in the CDR3. The CDR3 spells CASSLGPGQVADTQYF. CDR3 nucleotides: TGTGCTAGCAGCTTGGGACCGGGCCAGGTGGCAGATACGCAGTATTTT.